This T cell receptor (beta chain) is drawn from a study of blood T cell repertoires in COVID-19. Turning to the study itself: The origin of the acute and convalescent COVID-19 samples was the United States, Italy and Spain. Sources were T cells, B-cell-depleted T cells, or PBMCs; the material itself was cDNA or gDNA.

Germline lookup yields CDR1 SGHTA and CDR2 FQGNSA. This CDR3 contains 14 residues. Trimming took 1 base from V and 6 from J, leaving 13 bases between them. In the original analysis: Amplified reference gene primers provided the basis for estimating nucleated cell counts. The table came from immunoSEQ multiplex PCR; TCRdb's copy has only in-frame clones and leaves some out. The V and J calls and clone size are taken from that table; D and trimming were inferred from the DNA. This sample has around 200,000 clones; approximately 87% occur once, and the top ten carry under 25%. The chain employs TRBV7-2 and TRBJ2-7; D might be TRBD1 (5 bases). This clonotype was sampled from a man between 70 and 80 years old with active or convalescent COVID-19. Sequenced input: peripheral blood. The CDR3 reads CASSLGRGNGEQYF. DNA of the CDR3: TGTGCCAGCAGCTTAGGTAGGGGTAACGGCGAGCAGTACTTC. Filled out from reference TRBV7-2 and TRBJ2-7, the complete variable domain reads GAGVSQSPSNKVTEKGKDVELRCDPISGHTALYWYRQSLGQGLEFLIYFQGNSAPDKSGLPSDRFSAERTGGSVSTLTIQRTQQEDSAVYLCASSLGRGNGEQYFGPGTRLTVT.